The TCR beta chain described here comes from a study of CD8 T cells in Susac syndrome (dated 2019 in TCRdb). Concerning the study at large: Repertoire sequencing was used to test whether CD8+ T cell activation and differentiation in Susac syndrome was antigen driven. The clonality of the CD8+ T cell repertoire was compared across about a dozen healthy donors, roughly 14 Susac syndrome patients and around 16 multiple sclerosis patients.

RNA was extracted using the RNeasy kit, and roughly 0.45 to 1 microgram was reverse transcribed with random hexamers. TCR beta CDR3 regions were amplified with the immunoSEQ multiplex PCR assay covering 54 Vbeta and 13 Jbeta segments. To correct PCR amplification bias, a synthetic template baseline was used for both primer optimization and computational correction. In the paper's pipeline: Reads were assigned to V, D and J genes according to IMGT and analyzed in immunoSEQ Analyzer, with only productive sequences retained. Clonality was calculated as one minus the Shannon entropy normalized by log2 of the number of productive unique sequences. For each patient and control, public and private clones were evaluated among the 100 most prevalent clones. Clones were defined as Susac-specific when absent from the healthy and MS cohorts, from about 1,100 published viral clones and from other ImmuneACCESS disease sequences. Using fastp at Q25 and MiXCR, TCRdb reprocessed the public reads and kept productive beta chains. When rows share a CDR3 protein, they turn into one entry using the most common DNA and genes. The V and J calls shown here were made by TCRdb, not taken from the authors' results. The sample profile shows approximately 130,000 distinct CDR3 sequences; more than 75% of them were found once. Together, the top ten hold around 0.24% of the sample.

Results and caveats for the whole study, not just this receptor: The TCR sequencing and HLA analysis was acknowledged to have included a relatively small number of individuals.

High-throughput TCR beta sequencing profiled peripheral blood CD8+ and CD4+ T cells from healthy donors, Susac syndrome patients and multiple sclerosis patients. The multiple sclerosis controls were treatment-naive patients who had stable or active relapsing-remitting disease and met the revised McDonald criteria. Bulk CD8+ and CD4+ T cells were purified by magnetic negative isolation, while CD8+ TEMRA cells were enriched using FACS. Blood was collected in EDTA tubes and processed within 24 hours, with PBMCs isolated through density gradient centrifugation. PBMCs intended for TCR sequencing were cryopreserved in liquid nitrogen and were subsequently thawed in a 37 degrees C water bath. The sorted or isolated CD4+, CD8+ and CD8+ TEMRA cells reached a purity of at least 90%. Remarks on this clonotype: The antigen it binds to is not known. One base away there is no much larger clone; base qualities are not given.

The junction shows trimming of 5 bases on V and 7 bases on J, plus 15 bases between the germline ends. CDR1 and CDR2, looked up from the germline V gene (reference sequence), are LNHNV and YYDKDF. From cysteine to phenylalanine, the CDR3 is 14 amino acids long. The sequence is cut down to CDR3 DNA, 42 bases in frame from base 1. Recombination linked TRBV15 to TRBJ2-1, and possibly TRBD2, on 5 matching bases. The receptor comes from a human donor with multiple sclerosis. Material for sequencing was CD8+ T cells from PBMCs. Here the CDR3 is given as CATSGLTGTNEQFF. The DNA sequence reads TGTGCCACCAGCGGGTTAACGGGAACTAATGAGCAGTTCTTC.